The next 29 T cell receptor beta chains were all read from a single sample in a study of T cell clonality in common variable immunodeficiency. The assay was immunoSEQ multiplex PCR, and TCRdb's table has in-frame clones only and misses some. This sample carries approximately 64,000 clones, none of them present only once. The specimen sequenced was peripheral blood mononuclear cells. Every receptor here comes from a person aged 18 to 69 in good health.

This clone was seen repeatedly, ten times or more. Read sequence stops 3 residues before the CDR3 end, and the germline J gene provides the missing end. The rearrangement joins TRBV19 to TRBJ1-1; D may be TRBD1 (5 bases). Germline lookup yields CDR1 LNHDA and CDR2 SQIVND (reference sequence). The CDR3 loop spans 13 amino acids. Between the trimmed V and J ends, which lost 3 bases and 7 bases, there was a span of 12 bases. CDR3 DNA (partial): TGTGCCAGTAGTATGCAGGGCGTGAGTGAA. It yields the protein CASSMQGVSE. The full CDR3 reads CASSMQGVSEAFF.

In its sample, this clone was seen many times. The missing CDR3 end, 3 residues past where the read stops, is filled in from the germline J gene. The chain joins TRBV6-2 or TRBV6-3 to TRBJ1-1; TRBD1 aligns across 7 bases. The CDR3 is 16 amino acids. Trimming at V came to 2 bases and at J to 2 bases, leaving 8 bases not matched to a gene. Germline V gene sequence: CDR1 MNHEY, CDR2 SVGEGT. CDR3 sequence: CASSYTRQGPNTEAFF. The sequenced part of the CDR3 DNA is TGTGCCAGCAGTTACACCCGACAGGGCCCAAACACTGAA.

In this sample, this clone turned up many times. The read comes to an end 3 residues before the CDR3 does, leaving the germline J gene to fill in the end. This chain joins TRBV4-1 and TRBJ1-2, with unresolved D. Germline V gene data show CDR1 as MGHRA and CDR2 as YSYEKL. The CDR3 extends over 14 amino acids. V lost 1 base to trimming and J lost 4 bases, with 10 bases between them. The CDR3 sequence is CASSQGSGVYGYTF. Partial CDR3 DNA: TGCGCCAGCAGCCAAGGGTCCGGGGTCTATGGC.

A word on this clone: The read gets to within 3 residues of the CDR3 end, and the germline J gene fills in the rest. The chain employs TRBV5-1 and TRBJ2-7, with TRBD2 matching over 12 bases. V shed 4 bases and J 2 bases; nucleotides not matched to a gene: 4. The CDR3 has 15 amino acids. Per germline, CDR1 SGHRS and CDR2 YFSETQ. The CDR3 protein is CASSPRTSGTYEQYF. Partial CDR3 DNA: TGCGCCAGCAGCCCACGGACTAGCGGGACCTACGAG.

Of note for this clone: The CDR3 end falls 3 residues outside the read, so it is completed with the germline J gene. Other nucleotide sequences from this sample produce the same CDR3. The chain uses TRBV29-1 and TRBJ2-3; D perhaps matches TRBD2 (5 bases). The CDR3 covers 13 residues. The V end lost 7 bases, the J end lost 1 base, and 12 bases lay between the germline ends. From germline, CDR1 is SQVTM and CDR2 ANQGSEA. The CDR3 reads CSAQRAGTDTQYF. The DNA read from the CDR3 is TGCAGCGCCCAGAGGGCAGGCACAGATACG.

This clone was observed at least ten times. The read gets to within 3 residues of the CDR3 end, and the germline J gene fills in the rest. J is TRBJ2-7 and V is TRBV7-3; D gene ambiguous. Germline CDR1 is SGHTA and CDR2 is FQGTGA. The CDR3 spans 13 residues. Trimming took 5 bases from V and 5 from J, leaving 13 bases between them. The chain's CDR3 is CASSNPGTDEQYF. Incomplete CDR3 DNA: TGTGCCAGCAGCAACCCAGGAACCGACGAG.

In its sample, this clone was seen many times. The read terminates 3 residues before the CDR3 end, so the remaining end is supplied by the germline J gene. The genes are TRBV20-1 and TRBJ2-3; a weak D match, TRBD1 (6 bases). The CDR3 has 15 residues. Trimming took 4 bases from V and 4 from J, leaving 18 bases between them. Per the germline V gene, CDR1 is DFQATT and CDR2 is SNEGSKA (reference sequence). The part of the CDR3 DNA that was read is TGCAGTGCTATTCGGGACACCCGAACGGCAGATACG. Translation: CSAIRDTRTADT. The whole CDR3 sequence is CSAIRDTRTADTQYF.

This clone was detected many times. The read finishes 3 residues shy of the CDR3 end, and the germline J gene is used to complete it. The V gene is TRBV6-2 or TRBV6-3, the J gene TRBJ2-1; D might be TRBD2 (7 bases). Trimming left V 7 bases short and J 6 bases short, with 13 bases between. Germline V gene data show CDR1 as MNHEY and CDR2 as SVGEGT. The CDR3 is made up of 13 amino acids. The CDR3: CASKSGGGNEQFF. The covered CDR3 bases are TGTGCCAGCAAATCGGGGGGCGGCAATGAG.

This clone was seen many times. The read is 3 residues too short to cover the CDR3 end, so that end is filled in from the germline J gene. The chain joins TRBV19 to TRBJ2-2; 7 nucleotides agree with TRBD2. The CDR3 consists of 20 residues. V shed 4 bases, J shed 0 bases, and the junction held 17 bases outside the gene matches. The germline CDR1 and CDR2 sequences are LNHDA and SQIVND (reference sequence). The part of the CDR3 DNA that was read is TGTGCCAGTAGTACGAAGAACCGGGACTATCTCAACTCGAACACCGGGGAG. Translating it yields CASSTKNRDYLNSNTGE. The full CDR3 protein reads CASSTKNRDYLNSNTGELFF.

This clone has at least ten counts. The read halts 3 residues ahead of the CDR3 end, with the missing end drawn from the germline J gene. The V and J genes are TRBV13 and TRBJ2-7; D is ambiguous. Germline V gene sequence: CDR1 PRHDT, CDR2 FYEKMQ (reference sequence). The CDR3 is 12 amino acids. V lost 5 bases to trimming and J lost 0 bases, with 5 bases between them. The sequenced part of the CDR3 DNA is TGTGCCAGCAGCCTAAGCTCCTACGAG. This gives the protein CASSLSSYE. The entire CDR3 protein is CASSLSSYEQYF.

This clone was seen at least ten times. Coverage ceases 3 residues before the CDR3 finishes, and the germline J gene fills in the end. This rearrangement joins TRBV5-1 to TRBJ2-2, with 9 bases matching TRBD1. The V and J ends lost 5 bases and 6 bases, in that order; junction bases with no gene match: 11. The length of the CDR3 is 16 residues. Germline V gene sequence: CDR1 SGHRS, CDR2 YFSETQ. CDR3 loop: CASRKGDREESGELFF. The sequenced part of the CDR3 DNA is TGCGCCAGCAGGAAAGGGGACAGGGAAGAGTCCGGGGAG.

This clone has a handful of counts. The DNA ends 3 residues before the CDR3 does, and the rest of the CDR3 is filled in from the germline J gene. This sequence joins TRBV2 and TRBJ1-3; TRBD1 might be the D (5 bases). Trimming shortened V by 7 bases and J by 2 bases, and 12 bases separated the two germline ends. Germline-derived CDR1 and CDR2 are SNHLY and FYNNEI. The CDR3 has 14 amino acids. CDR3 bases read: TGTGCCAGCACATTCGGGGGTGCTGGAAACACC. It translates to CASTFGGAGNT. The full CDR3 sequence reads CASTFGGAGNTIYF.

Many counts were recorded for this clone. The read ends 3 residues before the CDR3 terminus; that terminus is restored from the germline J gene. The rearrangement links TRBV4-1 to TRBJ2-7; D is unclear. V was clipped by 1 base and J by 1 base, with 11 bases between them. The CDR3 has 15 amino acids. Germline V lookup: CDR1 MGHRA, CDR2 YSYEKL. The CDR3 spells CASSQGSSESYEQYF. The DNA read from the CDR3 is TGCGCCAGCAGCCAAGGTTCCAGCGAGTCCTACGAG.

This clone was recorded at least ten times. The read ends 3 residues early relative to the CDR3; the germline J gene fills the gap. The V call is TRBV7-3, the J call TRBJ2-3; possibly TRBD1 for D (6 bases). Trimming took off 4 bases at V and 2 bases at J, with 13 bases between the two ends. The CDR3 has 15 amino acids. The germline CDR1 and CDR2 sequences are SGHTA and FQGTGA. The CDR3 spells CASSSTGFYTDTQYF. The CDR3 DNA, read in part, is TGTGCCAGCAGCTCCACAGGGTTCTACACAGATACG.

This clone was observed at least ten times. The CDR3 goes on 3 residues after the read ends, and that part is filled in from the germline J gene. This chain links TRBV5-1 with TRBJ1-1; D is unresolved. Trimming stripped 0 bases from V and 0 bases from J, with 6 bases between. CDR1 is SGHRS and CDR2 is YFSETQ in the germline V gene. The CDR3 is made up of 14 amino acids. The CDR3 sequence is CASSLVDMNTEAFF. The DNA read from the CDR3 is TGCGCCAGCAGCTTGGTTGACATGAACACTGAA.

This clone was counted at least ten times. The CDR3 end lies 3 residues beyond the end of the read and is filled in from the germline J gene. V is TRBV9 and J is TRBJ2-2, with D tentatively TRBD2 (5 bases). V was clipped by 0 bases and J by 4 bases, with 10 bases between them. The CDR3 length is 15 residues. Germline V gives CDR1 SGDLS, CDR2 YYNGEE. The CDR3 DNA, read in part, is TGTGCCAGCAGCGTAGGTCACGGACTCACCGGGGAG. It translates to CASSVGHGLTGE. The whole CDR3 reads CASSVGHGLTGELFF. The full variable domain, with the rest looked up from reference TRBV9 and TRBJ2-2, is DSGVTQTPKHLITATGQRVTLRCSPRSGDLSVYWYQQSLDQGLQFLIQYYNGEERAKGNILERFSAQQFPDLHSELNLSSLELGDSALYFCASSVGHGLTGELFFGEGSRLTVL.

For this clone: Sequencing ends 3 residues short of the CDR3 end; the germline J gene provides the rest. The V call is TRBV19, the J call TRBJ2-2; the match to TRBD1 covers 7 bases. CDR1 is LNHDA and CDR2 is SQIVND in the germline V gene (reference sequence). This CDR3 has 15 amino acids. The junction had 6 bases not matched to a gene; V was cut back by 4 bases and J by 4 bases. CDR3 bases read: TGTGCCAGTAGTAGACAGGGTTTGGGCACCGGGGAG. This encodes CASSRQGLGTGE. The whole CDR3 is CASSRQGLGTGELFF.

This clone was recorded at least ten times. Read sequence stops 3 residues before the CDR3 end, and the germline J gene provides the missing end. The chain combines TRBV7-2 with TRBJ2-5; 7 bases agree with TRBD1. CDR1 is SGHTA and CDR2 is FQGNSA in the germline V gene. The CDR3 totals 14 residues. The junction had 2 bases not matched to a gene; V was cut back by 3 bases and J by 1 base. The CDR3 loop is CASSFGTVQETQYF. The sequenced CDR3 bases are TGTGCCAGCAGCTTCGGGACAGTCCAAGAGACC.

This clone has ten or more counts. The CDR3 end falls 3 residues outside the read, so it is completed with the germline J gene. The J gene is TRBJ2-1, the V gene TRBV10-3, with 8 bases matching TRBD2. Germline CDR1 is ENHRY and CDR2 is SYGVKD. This CDR3 is built from 17 residues. Trimming removed 9 bases from V and 0 bases from J; junction bases left unmatched: 13. CDR3 residues: CAIGRSGGQSSYNEQFF. The covered CDR3 bases are TGTGCCATAGGTAGAAGCGGGGGTCAGAGCTCCTACAATGAG.

This clone was observed at least ten times. Read sequence stops 3 residues before the CDR3 end, and the germline J gene provides the missing end. This chain joins TRBV13 and TRBJ2-7; 7 bases are shared with TRBD1. The V gene end was trimmed by 4 bases and the J gene end by 2 bases; junction bases not matched to a gene: 5. Germline V gives CDR1 PRHDT, CDR2 FYEKMQ (reference sequence). This CDR3 is built from 14 residues. The sequenced part of the CDR3 DNA is TGTGCCAGCAGCTCCGACAGGGAACCCTACGAG. This translates into CASSSDREPYE. The full CDR3 protein is CASSSDREPYEQYF.

This clone was seen repeatedly, ten times or more. The read gets to within 3 residues of the CDR3 end, and the germline J gene fills in the rest. The V call is TRBV5-1, the J call TRBJ1-6; D may be TRBD1 (5 bases). Per the germline V gene, CDR1 is SGHRS and CDR2 is YFSETQ. The CDR3 contains 16 residues. Trimming cost V 5 bases and J 10 bases, with 22 bases left between them. CDR3 sequence reads: CASRKSGGGNKSPLHF. Incomplete CDR3 DNA: TGCGCCAGCAGAAAAAGCGGGGGAGGTAACAAGTCACCC.

This clone was seen ten or more times. The read ends 3 residues shy of where the CDR3 ends; the end is completed using the germline J gene. This chain joins TRBV20-1 and TRBJ1-1; D is perhaps TRBD1 (6 bases). The CDR3 consists of 13 residues. Germline lookup yields CDR1 DFQATT and CDR2 SNEGSKA (reference sequence). The DNA read from the CDR3 is TGCAGTGCGAGCGCACAGGGAGGTTCCGAA. Translating gives CSASAQGGSE. The CDR3 in its entirety is CSASAQGGSEAFF.

This clone was found many times. The CDR3 end is not reached by the read, which stops 3 residues before it; the germline J gene fills it in. V is TRBV30 and J is TRBJ1-5; D is unresolved. Trimming removed 0 bases from V and 1 base from J, with 10 bases in between. Germline values: CDR1 GTSNPN, CDR2 SVGIG (reference sequence). The CDR3 length is 15 residues. The chain's CDR3 is CAWSVAGKSNQPQHF. CDR3 DNA (partial): TGTGCCTGGAGTGTAGCAGGAAAAAGCAATCAGCCC. Full variable domain (rest looked up from reference TRBV30 and TRBJ1-5): SQTIHQWPATLVQPVGSPLSLECTVEGTSNPNLYWYRQAAGRGLQLLFYSVGIGQISSEVPQNLSASRPQDRQFILSSKKLLLSDSGFYLCAWSVAGKSNQPQHFGDGTRLSIL.

The table lists this clone with many counts. Sequencing ends 3 residues short of the CDR3 end; the germline J gene provides the rest. The rearrangement joins TRBV20-1 to TRBJ1-2; 7 bases are shared with TRBD1. V trimming: 0 bases; J trimming: 4 bases; junction bases outside the gene matches: 8. The CDR3 loop spans 15 amino acids. Germline V gene lookup returns CDR1 DFQATT and CDR2 SNEGSKA (reference sequence). The DNA read from the CDR3 is TGCAGTGCTAGAGATGGGAGGGGGCGCACCTATGGC. As protein: CSARDGRGRTYG. The full CDR3 protein is CSARDGRGRTYGYTF.

Ten or more counts support this clone. The CDR3 is cut off 3 residues early in the read; its end comes from the germline J gene. This chain uses TRBV14 with TRBJ2-1; weak D call: TRBD2 (6 bases). Trimming took off 4 bases at V and 3 bases at J, with 16 bases between the two ends. Germline CDR1 and CDR2: SGHDN and FVKESK. The length of the CDR3 is 16 residues. Partial CDR3 DNA: TGTGCCAGCAGCCGACAGACTGGGGGGATCTACAATGAG. Translation: CASSRQTGGIYNE. The full CDR3 is CASSRQTGGIYNEQFF. The full variable domain, its missing parts supplied by reference TRBV14 and TRBJ2-1, is EAGVTQFPSHSVIEKGQTVTLRCDPISGHDNLYWYRRVMGKEIKFLLHFVKESKQDESGMPNNRFLAERTGGTYSTLKVQPAELEDSGVYFCASSRQTGGIYNEQFFGPGTRLTVL.

This clone was counted at least ten times. The CDR3 goes on 3 residues after the read ends, and that part is filled in from the germline J gene. The J gene is TRBJ2-1, the V gene TRBV5-1; perhaps TRBD2 as D (5 bases). Germline V gene lookup returns CDR1 SGHRS and CDR2 YFSETQ. The CDR3 has 15 amino acids. The V and J ends lost 4 bases and 4 bases respectively, with 15 bases between them. CDR3 sequence reads: CASSRGQSLYNEQFF. The DNA read from the CDR3 is TGCGCCAGCAGCCGCGGGCAGAGCCTATACAATGAG.

This clone showed up many times. Sequencing ends 3 residues short of the CDR3 end; the germline J gene provides the rest. The V gene is TRBV5-5, the J gene TRBJ2-7, with 9 nucleotides matching TRBD1. With 6 bases clipped from V and 4 bases from J, the junction kept 8 bases outside the gene matches. Germline CDR1 SGHKS, CDR2 YYEKEE (reference sequence). The CDR3 is 14 residues long. The sequenced CDR3 bases are TGTGCCAGCATCCCGGGACAGGGAAATTACGAG. This codes for CASIPGQGNYE. The full CDR3 reads CASIPGQGNYEQYF.

This clone was seen ten or more times. With the read ending 3 residues before the CDR3 end, the germline J gene is used to fill in that end. The chain employs TRBV4-2 and TRBJ2-2, with 12 bases matching TRBD2. This CDR3 is built from 16 residues. V dropped 4 bases and J dropped 6; count of bases not matched to a gene: 6. Germline assignment: CDR1 LGHNA and CDR2 YNFKEQ. CDR3 loop: CASSPRLAGDPGELFF. CDR3 bases read: TGTGCCAGCAGCCCCCGACTAGCGGGAGACCCCGGGGAG.

This clone was recorded many times. From the germline J gene comes the end of the CDR3, since the read stops 3 residues before it. The chain is built from TRBV19 and TRBJ1-5, with a possible D match to TRBD1 (5 bases). CDR3 length equals 16 residues. CDR1 is LNHDA and CDR2 is SQIVND in the germline V gene (reference sequence). Between the trimmed V and J ends, which lost 3 bases and 2 bases, there was a span of 14 bases. CDR3 bases read: TGTGCCAGTAGTATTCTTGGGACTGGCGGCAATCAGCCC. Its translation: CASSILGTGGNQP. The whole CDR3 region reads CASSILGTGGNQPQHF.